This TCR beta chain was retrieved from a study of T cells in Graves' hyperthyroidism and ophthalmopathy. This clonotype was observed many times. Its cognate antigen is unknown. Amplified regions were TCR beta CDR3 sequences from RNA transcripts. First-round RT-PCR targeting the TCR CDR3 was performed with the HTBI primer set. MiXCR, run by TCRdb on the multiplex PCR reads, gives a single entry per CDR3 protein. The sample lists more than 350,000 distinct CDR3 sequences; 15% to 20% were seen once. Findings and caveats of the study: Ophthalmopathy, which appeared later, was predicted by the model a median about 6.8 months before onset.

Sequenced material: blood. The clonotype comes from a woman aged 25 to 45 with Graves' hyperthyroidism that later progressed to Graves' ophthalmopathy.

The CDR3 DNA reads TGCGCCAGCAGCTCACTAGCGGGATTCTACGAGCAGTACTTC. Encoded protein: CASSSLAGFYEQYF. The chain is built from TRBV5-1 and TRBJ2-7, with TRBD2 identical over 10 bases. There are 14 residues in the CDR3. Germline CDR1 is SGHRS and CDR2 is YFSETQ. The trim removed 3 bases at V and 3 bases at J, leaving 3 bases unmatched.